One sample yielded the 15 T cell receptor beta chains listed below, sequenced in a study of control samples from healthy donors and cancer patients. Assay used: immunoSEQ multiplex PCR; TCRdb lists only in-frame clones, some missing. The data show around 52,000 clones, with under 95% seen just once and under 0.95% held by the top ten. The sequencing input was PBMCs. The receptor source for this set is a man younger than 45 with colorectal cancer.

The V gene is TRBV5-1, the J gene TRBJ1-1; D ambiguous. The CDR3 spans 16 residues. Germline V gives CDR1 SGHRS, CDR2 YFSETQ. Trimming left V 3 bases short and J 1 base short, with 16 bases between. CDR3 coding DNA: TGCGCCAGCAGCTCACATGCGCGGCAGGAGAACACTGAAGCTTTCTTT. Its protein product is CASSSHARQENTEAFF.

This CDR3 reads CASSKTTETGELFF. The DNA of the CDR3 is TGTGCCAGTAGTAAAACTACGGAGACCGGGGAGCTGTTTTTT. The chain uses TRBV19 and TRBJ2-2; D not certain. The CDR3 is 14 residues long. V was pared by 4 bases and J by 5 bases, with 11 bases between. Germline lookup yields CDR1 LNHDA and CDR2 SQIVND (reference sequence).

The chain has TRBV29-1 and TRBJ2-3, with no clear D. Trimming left V 5 bases short and J 5 bases short, with 8 bases between. Germline V gene data show CDR1 as SQVTM and CDR2 as ANQGSEA. The CDR3 length is 11 residues. Here the CDR3 DNA reads TGCAGCGTTCGGTTAGGAGATACGCAGTATTTT. The encoded protein is CSVRLGDTQYF.

The chain couples TRBV7-2 to TRBJ1-2, with D possibly TRBD1 on 6 matching bases. Germline V gene lookup returns CDR1 SGHTA and CDR2 FQGNSA. The V end was cut by 2 bases, the J end by 2 bases, with 15 bases between. CDR3 length equals 16 residues. This CDR3 reads CASSLRSGRGNYGYTF. CDR3 sequence (DNA): TGTGCCAGCAGCTTACGGTCGGGTAGGGGGAACTATGGCTACACCTTC.

This chain joins TRBV29-1 and TRBJ2-1, with 11 nucleotides matching TRBD2. With 7 bases clipped from V and 3 bases from J, the junction kept 11 bases outside the gene matches. Germline V gives CDR1 SQVTM, CDR2 ANQGSEA. The CDR3 covers 16 residues. The CDR3 loop reads CSADPASGGIYNEQFF. DNA for the CDR3: TGCAGCGCAGACCCGGCTAGCGGGGGGATCTACAATGAGCAGTTCTTC.

V gene TRBV7-9 combines with J gene TRBJ1-4; a possible D gene is TRBD1 (5 bases). V shed 3 bases and J shed 6 bases, with 14 bases lying between them. The CDR3 sequence is 15 residues long. Germline values: CDR1 SEHNR, CDR2 FQNEAQ (reference sequence). The CDR3: CASSLLFGGDEKLFF. CDR3 DNA sequence: TGTGCCAGCAGCTTGCTCTTTGGAGGGGATGAAAAACTGTTTTTT.

This clone was seen only once. The gene calls are TRBV4-1 and TRBJ1-1; TRBD1 agrees at 9 bases. This CDR3 is built from 18 residues. The germline V gene encodes CDR1 MGHRA and CDR2 YSYEKL. The V and J ends lost 6 bases and 0 bases, in that order; junction bases with no gene match: 14. This chain's CDR3 is CASRRGQGTNSMNTEAFF. In DNA form, the CDR3 reads TGCGCCAGCAGACGAGGACAGGGGACGAACTCCATGAACACTGAAGCTTTCTTT.

The V gene is TRBV27, the J gene TRBJ1-1, with TRBD1 as a possible D gene (5 bases). This CDR3 is built from 15 residues. Per germline, CDR1 MNHEY and CDR2 SMNVEV (reference sequence). Trimming left V 2 bases short and J 1 base short, with 11 bases between. CDR3 region: CASSLGGAGNTEAFF. The CDR3 DNA is TGTGCCAGCAGTTTAGGAGGGGCTGGGAACACTGAAGCTTTCTTT.

The chain links TRBV6-6 to TRBJ1-2, with 7 bases aligning to TRBD1. The germline CDR1 and CDR2 sequences are MNHNY and SVGAGI (reference sequence). This CDR3 is 14 amino acids long. The junction had 4 bases not matched to a gene; V was cut back by 2 bases and J by 4 bases. CDR3 DNA sequence: TGTGCCAGCAGTTACGACAGGGCGGGCTATGGCTACACCTTC. This encodes CASSYDRAGYGYTF.

This chain uses TRBV6-2 or TRBV6-3 with TRBJ1-1; tentatively, D is TRBD1 (6 bases). V shed 6 bases and J shed 4 bases, with 15 bases lying between them. The CDR3 sequence is 14 residues long. The germline V gene encodes CDR1 MNHEY and CDR2 SVGEGT. Written as DNA, the CDR3 is TGTGCCAGCAGCCTAGGGGGGGCGTTCACTGAAGCTTTCTTT. Amino acids: CASSLGGAFTEAFF.

The V gene is TRBV18, the J gene TRBJ1-6; 8 bases fit TRBD1. The CDR3 is 16 amino acids. Per the germline V gene, CDR1 is KGHSH and CDR2 is LQKENI. The J segment lost 9 bases and the V segment lost 4 bases, leaving 11 bases of the junction unmatched. CDR3 in DNA: TGTGCCAGCTCACTAAGTCGGACAGGGATGATTTCACCCCTCCACTTT. Residues: CASSLSRTGMISPLHF.

The V call is TRBV13, the J call TRBJ2-3, with 8 bases identical to TRBD1. Germline lookup yields CDR1 PRHDT and CDR2 FYEKMQ (reference sequence). The length of the CDR3 is 16 residues. V was pared by 4 bases and J by 2 bases, with 8 bases of the junction left unmatched. The CDR3 region is CASSSRGRGNTDTQYF. CDR3 nucleotides: TGTGCCAGCAGCTCCAGGGGGCGAGGCAACACAGATACGCAGTATTTT.

The rearrangement links TRBV7-9 to TRBJ1-2; TRBD1 matches 7 bases. CDR1 is SEHNR, CDR2 FQNEAQ, per germline (reference sequence). This CDR3 spans 14 amino acids. With 0 bases clipped from V and 7 bases from J, the junction kept 5 bases outside the gene matches. The CDR3 DNA is TGTGCCAGCAGCTTAGCGTCAGGGGGTTTTGGCTACACCTTC. Its translation is CASSLASGGFGYTF.

The chain couples TRBV5-1 to TRBJ2-3; D is tentatively TRBD1 or TRBD2 (6 bases each). V lost 5 bases and J 3 bases, leaving 16 bases between the germline ends. The CDR3 loop spans 15 amino acids. Germline assignment: CDR1 SGHRS and CDR2 YFSETQ. The CDR3 DNA reads as TGCGCCAGCAGTCCTCTGGGGGGCCTTACAGATACGCAGTATTTT. Amino acid sequence: CASSPLGGLTDTQYF. The full variable domain, completed using reference TRBV5-1 and TRBJ2-3, is KAGVTQTPRYLIKTRGQQVTLSCSPISGHRSVSWYQQTPGQGLQFLFEYFSETQRNKGNFPGRFSGRQFSNSRSEMNVSTLELGDSALYLCASSPLGGLTDTQYFGPGTRLTVL.

The rearrangement joins TRBV7-2 to TRBJ2-3; 7 bases line up with TRBD1. J lost 0 bases, V lost 5 bases, and 5 bases had no gene match. The CDR3 loop spans 15 amino acids. CDR1 and CDR2 from the germline V gene are SGHTA and FQGNSA. The CDR3 loop is CASSPRDSSTDTQYF. For the CDR3, the DNA is TGTGCCAGCAGCCCCCGGGACAGTAGCACAGATACGCAGTATTTT.